The 26 T cell receptor beta chains below all came from one sample that was sequenced in a study of T cell repertoires in cytomegalovirus infection. No antigen has been assigned to these receptors. From the reads, TCRdb called clonotypes with MiXCR, one entry per CDR3 protein. The sample includes some 900,000 distinct CDR3 sequences, 32% of them seen just once. The sequencing here drew on cultured CD8+ T cells from PBMCs, taken from culture after CMV antigen stimulation. The receptor set was obtained from a human donor in good health (CMV status not recorded). Some clones in this sample may be carry-over from other donors' samples.

On this clonotype itself: A read error is possible here, since a much larger clone lies one base away. The chain recombines TRBV7-6 with TRBJ2-5, with 7 bases aligning to TRBD2. This CDR3 region has 17 residues. The germline V gene encodes CDR1 SGHVS and CDR2 FNYEAQ. CDR3 protein: CTSSYPPWGSGEETQYF. Written as DNA, the CDR3 is TGTACCAGCAGCTACCCTCCCTGGGGGAGCGGGGAAGAGACCCAGTACTTC.

The rearrangement uses TRBV7-9 and TRBJ1-1; no firm D call. This CDR3 contains 12 residues. Trimming removed 6 bases at V and 2 bases at J, with 7 bases between. Germline lookup yields CDR1 SEHNR and CDR2 FQNEAQ (reference sequence). The CDR3 DNA reads TGTGCCAGCAGGGCCCATAACACTGAAGCTTTCTTT. It specifies CASRAHNTEAFF. The whole variable domain, filled in from reference TRBV7-9 and TRBJ1-1, reads DTGVSQNPRHKITKRGQNVTFRCDPISEHNRLYWYRQTLGQGPEFLTYFQNEAQLEKSRLLSDRFSAERPKGSFSTLEIQRTEQGDSAMYLCASRAHNTEAFFGQGTRLTVV.

The chain recombines TRBV4-1 with TRBJ1-4, with D uncertain. V lost 9 bases to trimming and J lost 0 bases, with 8 bases between them. CDR3 length equals 13 residues. Germline-derived CDR1 and CDR2 are MGHRA and YSYEKL. The CDR3 DNA reads TGCGCCAGTTCAGGACCAACTAATGAAAAACTGTTTTTT. As protein: CASSGPTNEKLFF.

The V gene is TRBV6-1, the J gene TRBJ2-7; the D gene could be TRBD1 or TRBD2 (6 bases each). Germline V CDR1 and CDR2: MNHNS, SASEGT. This CDR3 spans 11 amino acids. The V end was cut by 10 bases, the J end by 4 bases, with 11 bases between. The CDR3 DNA is TGTGCCACTCTAGGGGGGTACGAGCAGTACTTC. Amino acid sequence: CATLGGYEQYF.

This sequence joins TRBV5-1 and TRBJ1-4; D uncertain. This CDR3 is 16 amino acids long. V lost 4 bases and J 6 bases, leaving 19 bases between the germline ends. CDR1 SGHRS and CDR2 YFSETQ come from the germline V gene. The CDR3 DNA follows: TGCGCCAGCAGCCCGGAGCCCGGCAGTTCGGATGAAAAACTGTTTTTT. It codes for CASSPEPGSSDEKLFF.

V is TRBV6-5 and J is TRBJ2-6; TRBD1 matches at 7 bases. This CDR3 region has 19 residues. The germline V gene encodes CDR1 MNHEY and CDR2 SVGAGI. The V and J ends lost 5 bases and 2 bases, in that order; junction bases with no gene match: 15. CDR3 sequence (DNA): TGTGCCAGCAGTCCCTGGGGGCCAGGGGGTTCACCTGGGGCCAACGTCCTGACTTTC. Translation gives CASSPWGPGGSPGANVLTF.

In its sample, this clonotype was seen many times. V and J are TRBV6-4 and TRBJ2-1, with D maybe TRBD1 (6 bases). CDR3 length: 15 amino acids. V was cut by 1 base and J by 2 bases, with 9 bases left in between. Germline V gene sequence: CDR1 MRHNA, CDR2 SNTAGT. CDR3 sequence: CASSDLGGTYNEQFF. The CDR3 nucleotides read TGTGCCAGCAGTGACTTAGGGGGAACCTACAATGAGCAGTTCTTC.

J is TRBJ2-7 and V is TRBV7-6; 7 nucleotides align to TRBD1. V shed 11 bases and J 1 base; nucleotides not matched to a gene: 8. The CDR3 is made up of 13 amino acids. CDR1 is SGHVS, CDR2 FNYEAQ, per germline. The CDR3 sequence is CASGPGQSYEQYV. Here the CDR3 DNA reads TGTGCCTCCGGGCCGGGACAGTCCTACGAGCAGTACGTC.

There are a few counts of this clonotype. The V call is TRBV6-1, the J call TRBJ2-7; D is undetermined. This CDR3 region has 14 residues. Germline V gene lookup returns CDR1 MNHNS and CDR2 SASEGT. Trimming took off 2 bases at V and 0 bases at J, with 8 bases between the two ends. CDR3 region: CASSEHPYSYEQYF. CDR3 nucleotide sequence: TGTGCCAGCAGTGAACACCCATACTCCTACGAGCAGTACTTC.

This clonotype was detected only a few times. The chain is built from TRBV10-3 and TRBJ1-1; 7 bases map to TRBD1. The CDR3 is 13 residues long. V shed 7 bases, J shed 5 bases, and the junction held 7 bases outside the gene matches. Germline V gene sequence: CDR1 ENHRY, CDR2 SYGVKD. Written as DNA, the CDR3 is TGTGCCATCATTCAGGGGGAGGGTACTGAAGCTTTCTTT. Translated, it gives CAIIQGEGTEAFF.

This clonotype appeared many times. The chain carries TRBV10-3 and TRBJ1-3, with D possibly TRBD1 on 6 matching bases. This CDR3 has 16 amino acids. The V gene's germline CDR1 is ENHRY and CDR2 SYGVKD. V was cut by 5 bases and J by 0 bases, with 14 bases left in between. CDR3 sequence reads: CAISSGTLSSGNTIYF. Here the CDR3 DNA reads TGTGCCATCAGTTCAGGGACACTCAGCTCTGGAAACACCATATATTTT.

A few counts support this clonotype. V and J are TRBV18 and TRBJ2-7, with D possibly being TRBD1 (5 bases). V shed 3 bases and J shed 3 bases, with 9 bases lying between them. This CDR3 has 13 amino acids. In germline, CDR1 is KGHSH, CDR2 LQKENI. CDR3 amino acids: CASSPPQGYEQYF. CDR3 DNA: TGTGCCAGCTCACCCCCTCAGGGCTACGAGCAGTACTTC.

For this clonotype: This could be a read error, since a much larger clone is one nucleotide away. CDR3 nucleotide sequence: TGCAGCGTTGGCAGGGGTCCCCTCTCCTACAATGAGCAGTTCTTC. The encoded protein is CSVGRGPLSYNEQFF. The chain joins TRBV29-1 to TRBJ2-1; perhaps TRBD1 as D (6 bases). Germline V gene sequence: CDR1 SQVTM, CDR2 ANQGSEA. V gave up 4 bases and J gave up 0 bases, with 13 bases separating them. The CDR3 runs 15 residues.

In its sample, this clonotype was seen many times. This chain joins TRBV7-8 and TRBJ2-1; 8 nucleotides align to TRBD2. Germline loops: CDR1 SGHVS, CDR2 FQNEAQ. V shed 2 bases and J 3 bases; nucleotides not matched to a gene: 6. The CDR3 consists of 16 residues. CDR3 sequence reads: CASSLLGGAHYNEQFF. The CDR3 region has the DNA TGTGCCAGCAGCTTACTCGGGGGGGCCCACTACAATGAGCAGTTCTTC.

This sequence joins TRBV19 and TRBJ1-4, with TRBD1 as a possible D gene (5 bases). The CDR3 is 13 amino acids. Germline values: CDR1 LNHDA, CDR2 SQIVND (reference sequence). V dropped 10 bases and J dropped 5 bases, with 14 bases sitting between them. This CDR3 is CATRGSWNEKLFF. In DNA form, the CDR3 reads TGTGCCACCCGGGGGTCTTGGAATGAAAAACTGTTTTTT.

A few counts support this clonotype. This rearrangement joins TRBV28 to TRBJ2-5; 8 nucleotides match TRBD1. This CDR3 region has 15 residues. Germline trimming cut 6 bases from V and 7 bases from J; bases unmatched to any gene: 13. CDR1 MDHEN and CDR2 SYDVKM come from the germline V gene. The CDR3, as DNA: TGTGCCAGCAGCCCTCGGACAGGGTCCTTGGCGACCCAGTACTTC. Amino acid sequence: CASSPRTGSLATQYF. Full variable domain (outside the CDR3, taken from reference TRBV28 and TRBJ2-5): DVKVTQSSRYLVKRTGEKVFLECVQDMDHENMFWYRQDPGLGLRLIYFSYDVKMKEKGDIPEGYSVSREKKERFSLILESASTNQTSMYLCASSPRTGSLATQYFGPGTRLLVL.

The gene calls are TRBV6-1 and TRBJ1-3, with unresolved D. Trimming stripped 3 bases from V and 0 bases from J, with 12 bases between. The CDR3 runs 16 residues. The germline V gene has CDR1 MNHNS and CDR2 SASEGT. CDR3 sequence reads: CASSDGSPNSGNTIYF. The CDR3 DNA sequence: TGTGCCAGCAGTGATGGTTCCCCAAACTCTGGAAACACCATATATTTT.

The chain recombines TRBV4-1 with TRBJ2-3; 8 nucleotides line up with TRBD2. The CDR3 contains 16 residues. Germline CDR1 MGHRA, CDR2 YSYEKL. J gave up 7 bases and V 0 bases, and 9 bases lay outside the gene matches. The CDR3 reads CASSQDRRGDKYTQYF. Written as DNA, the CDR3 is TGCGCCAGCAGCCAAGACAGGCGGGGGGATAAGTATACGCAGTATTTT.

This chain links TRBV6-1 with TRBJ2-7; no clear D gene. Looked up from germline, CDR1 is MNHNS and CDR2 is SASEGT. Trimming removed 2 bases at V and 0 bases at J, with 11 bases between. The CDR3 covers 15 residues. CDR3 DNA sequence: TGTGCCAGCAGTGAATCCCAGGCGAGCTCCTACGAGCAGTACTTC. Translating it yields CASSESQASSYEQYF.

The CDR3 bases are TGTGCCAGCAGTCCCTCGGGTGGTCTAGCGGGGGGCGGAGAGCAGTTCTTC. Its protein is CASSPSGGLAGGGEQFF. The genes are TRBV6-2 or TRBV6-3 and TRBJ2-1; 11 bases match TRBD2. The germline gives CDR1 MNHEY, CDR2 SVGEGT. The CDR3 runs 17 residues. V was pared by 5 bases and J by 10 bases, with 16 bases of the junction left unmatched.

This clonotype has at least ten counts. Written as DNA, the CDR3 is TGTGCCAGCAGTTTCGACAGCAACACTGAAGCTTTCTTT. Translation: CASSFDSNTEAFF. The chain couples TRBV6-1 to TRBJ1-1, with a possible D match to TRBD1 (5 bases). Germline V CDR1 and CDR2: MNHNS, SASEGT. Trimming cost V 5 bases and J 2 bases, with 9 bases left between them. This CDR3 region has 13 residues.

There are a few counts of this clonotype. The chain recombines TRBV6-2 or TRBV6-3 with TRBJ2-4; 8 nucleotides align to TRBD1. Germline V gene data show CDR1 as MNHEY and CDR2 as SVGEGT. CDR3 size: 15 residues. J gave up 8 bases and V 6 bases, and 12 bases lay outside the gene matches. The CDR3, as DNA: TGTGCCAGCAGATTCCTTTTGGACAGGGTAGACATTCAGTACTTC. It codes for CASRFLLDRVDIQYF.

This clonotype was observed once. The CDR3 is CASSISGGAYSNQPQHF. In DNA, the CDR3 is TGTGCCAGCAGCATTTCCGGGGGTGCCTATAGCAATCAGCCCCAGCATTTT. The chain has TRBV27 and TRBJ1-5, with TRBD1 as a possible D gene (5 bases). V was trimmed by 6 bases and J by 0 bases, leaving 18 bases between them. Germline V gene lookup returns CDR1 MNHEY and CDR2 SMNVEV (reference sequence). CDR3 length: 17 amino acids.

This clonotype occurred once. The chain joins TRBV5-4 to TRBJ2-3; 7 positions agree with TRBD1. Per germline, CDR1 SGHNT and CDR2 YYREEE (reference sequence). V dropped 6 bases and J dropped 8; count of bases not matched to a gene: 3. This CDR3 contains 11 residues. The CDR3 reads CASIAGGTQYF. The CDR3 DNA reads TGTGCCAGCATCGCAGGGGGTACGCAGTATTTT.

V and J are TRBV9 and TRBJ2-5, with TRBD2 matching 8 bases. The CDR3 totals 14 residues. Per the germline V gene, CDR1 is SGDLS and CDR2 is YYNGEE. The junction had 5 bases not matched to a gene; V was cut back by 6 bases and J by 1 base. CDR3: CASTPGGGQETQYF. The DNA of the CDR3 is TGTGCCAGCACCCCGGGGGGGGGCCAAGAGACCCAGTACTTC.

This clonotype occurred many times. This chain links TRBV7-8 with TRBJ2-1, with TRBD2 identical over 11 bases. This CDR3 contains 16 residues. After removal of 2 bases from V and 2 bases from J, the junction contained 2 bases not matched to a gene. Germline CDR1 reads SGHVS; CDR2 reads FQNEAQ. CDR3 sequence: CASSLRTSGPYNEQFF. In DNA, the CDR3 is TGTGCCAGCAGCTTACGGACTAGCGGGCCCTACAATGAGCAGTTCTTC.